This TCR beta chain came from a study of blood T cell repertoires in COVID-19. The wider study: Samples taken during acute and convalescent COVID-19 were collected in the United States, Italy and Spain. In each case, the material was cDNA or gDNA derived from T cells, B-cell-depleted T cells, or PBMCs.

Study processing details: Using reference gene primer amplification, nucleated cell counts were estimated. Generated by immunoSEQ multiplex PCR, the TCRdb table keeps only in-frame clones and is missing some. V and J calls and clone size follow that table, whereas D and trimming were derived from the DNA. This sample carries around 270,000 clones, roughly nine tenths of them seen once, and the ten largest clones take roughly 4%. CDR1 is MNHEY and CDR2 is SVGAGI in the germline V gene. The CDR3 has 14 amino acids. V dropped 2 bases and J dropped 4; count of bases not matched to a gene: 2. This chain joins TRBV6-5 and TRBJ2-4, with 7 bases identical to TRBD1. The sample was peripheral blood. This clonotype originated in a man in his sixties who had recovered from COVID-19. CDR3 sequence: CASSYPGQKNIQYF. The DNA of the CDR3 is TGTGCCAGCAGTTACCCGGGACAGAAAAACATTCAGTACTTC.